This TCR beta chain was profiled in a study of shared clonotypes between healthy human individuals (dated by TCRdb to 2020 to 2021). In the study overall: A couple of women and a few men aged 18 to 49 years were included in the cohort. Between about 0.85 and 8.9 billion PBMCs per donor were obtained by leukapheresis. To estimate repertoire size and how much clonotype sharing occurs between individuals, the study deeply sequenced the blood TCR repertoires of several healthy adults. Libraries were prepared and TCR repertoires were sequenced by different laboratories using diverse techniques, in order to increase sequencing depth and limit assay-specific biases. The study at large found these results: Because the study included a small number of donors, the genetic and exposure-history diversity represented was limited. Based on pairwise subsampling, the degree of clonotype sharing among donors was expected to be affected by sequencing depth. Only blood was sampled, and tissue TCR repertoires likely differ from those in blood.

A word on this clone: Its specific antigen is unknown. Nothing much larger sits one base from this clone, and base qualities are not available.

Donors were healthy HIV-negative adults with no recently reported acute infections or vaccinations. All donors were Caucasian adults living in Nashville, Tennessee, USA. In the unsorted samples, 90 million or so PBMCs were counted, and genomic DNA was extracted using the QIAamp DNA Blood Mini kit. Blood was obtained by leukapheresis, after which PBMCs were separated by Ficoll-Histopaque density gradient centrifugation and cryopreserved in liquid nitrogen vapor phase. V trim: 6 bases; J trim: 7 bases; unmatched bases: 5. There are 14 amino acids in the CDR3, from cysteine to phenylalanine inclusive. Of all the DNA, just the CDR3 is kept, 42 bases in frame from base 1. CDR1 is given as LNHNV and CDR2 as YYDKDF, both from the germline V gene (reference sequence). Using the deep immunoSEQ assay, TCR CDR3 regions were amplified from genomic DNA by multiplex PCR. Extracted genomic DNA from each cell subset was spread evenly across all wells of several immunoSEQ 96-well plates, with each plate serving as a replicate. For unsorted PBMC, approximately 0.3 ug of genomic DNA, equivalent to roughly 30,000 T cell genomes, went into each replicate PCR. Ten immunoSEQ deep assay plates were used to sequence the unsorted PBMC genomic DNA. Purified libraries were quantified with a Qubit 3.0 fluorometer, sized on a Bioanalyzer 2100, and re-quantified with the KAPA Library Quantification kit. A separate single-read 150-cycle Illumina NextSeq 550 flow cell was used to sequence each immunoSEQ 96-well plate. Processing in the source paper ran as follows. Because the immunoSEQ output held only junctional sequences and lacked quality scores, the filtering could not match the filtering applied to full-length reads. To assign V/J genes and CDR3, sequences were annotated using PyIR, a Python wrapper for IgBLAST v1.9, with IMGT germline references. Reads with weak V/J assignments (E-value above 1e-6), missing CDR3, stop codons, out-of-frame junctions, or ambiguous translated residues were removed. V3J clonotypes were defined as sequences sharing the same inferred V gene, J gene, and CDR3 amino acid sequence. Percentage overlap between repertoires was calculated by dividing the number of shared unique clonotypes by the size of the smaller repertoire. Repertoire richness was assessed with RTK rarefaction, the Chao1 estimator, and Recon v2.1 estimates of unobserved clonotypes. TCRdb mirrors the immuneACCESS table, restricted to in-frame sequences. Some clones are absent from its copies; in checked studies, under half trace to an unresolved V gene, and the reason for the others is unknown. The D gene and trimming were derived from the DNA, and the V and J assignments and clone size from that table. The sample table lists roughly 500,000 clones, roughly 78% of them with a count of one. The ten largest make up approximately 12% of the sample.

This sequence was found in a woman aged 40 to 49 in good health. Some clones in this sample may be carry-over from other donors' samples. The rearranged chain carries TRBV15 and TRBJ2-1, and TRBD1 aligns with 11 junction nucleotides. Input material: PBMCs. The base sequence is TGTGCCACCAGGAGGACAGGGGGCTGGAATGAGCAGTTCTTC. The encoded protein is CATRRTGGWNEQFF.